This T cell receptor beta chain originates from a study of T-cell reconstitution after alpha-beta-depleted transplantation in children (dated by TCRdb to the mid-2010s). General notes on the study: Using TCR repertoire profiling, the study followed T-cell immune reconstitution in a quantitative way in children after TCRalphabeta/CD19-depleted allogeneic hematopoietic cell transplantation.

This clonotype was observed at least ten times. Its antigen is unknown. Base-call qualities are not available, and no considerably larger clone is one nucleotide away. The trim is 3 bases for V and 0 bases for J, with a gap of 9 bases between the germline ends. CDR1 and CDR2 are read off the germline V gene as MNHNS and SASEGT. From the cysteine through the phenylalanine, the CDR3 covers 15 amino acids. The sequence is cut down to CDR3 DNA, 45 bases in frame from base 1. Library generation was performed with PCR. This sample was sequenced with an Illumina HiSeq 2500. To normalize quantification of the TCRbeta repertoire, the TCR libraries were built with molecular barcoding that relied on unique molecular identifiers. In TCRdb, the public reads were trimmed at Q25 with fastp and aligned with MiXCR, with productive beta chains retained. Entries that share a CDR3 protein sequence are merged under the most common genes and DNA. The sample includes about 110,000 distinct CDR3 sequences, with about a tenth observed a single time. In total, the top ten clones hold approximately 7.9% of the sample.

This sequence originates from a human donor who donated a stem cell graft to a child with acute lymphoblastic leukemia. Recombination joined TRBV6-1 with TRBJ1-5; the D gene remains uncertain. The sequences come from PBMCs from the stem cell graft donor, collected from the stem cell graft. CDR3 loop: CASSEDRYSNQPQHF. The nucleotides are TGTGCCAGCAGTGAGGACCGTTATAGCAATCAGCCCCAGCATTTT.